Below, 9 T cell receptor beta chains from the same sample are listed, as sequenced in a study of PD-L1 blockade in urothelial cancer. Method: immunoSEQ multiplex PCR; TCRdb's copy keeps in-frame clones and lacks some. This table holds around 70,000 clones, over 80% found once. Time point described: pretreatment peripheral blood. Sequences were derived from PBMCs, sampled around atezolizumab (anti-PD-L1) treatment. The source of these receptors is a woman between 65 and 79 years old with urothelial cancer.

The genes are TRBV14 and TRBJ2-5, with a possible D match to TRBD2 (7 bases). This CDR3 contains 15 residues. The V gene's germline CDR1 is SGHDN and CDR2 FVKESK. Between the trimmed V and J ends, which lost 4 bases and 4 bases, there was a span of 16 bases. CDR3 sequence (DNA): TGTGCCAGCAGCCCCTGGGGGGGCGGGCGAGAGACCCAGTACTTC. Its translation: CASSPWGGGRETQYF.

The chain has TRBV9 and TRBJ2-2, with 7 bases lining up with TRBD1. The CDR3 is 15 residues long. Germline V gives CDR1 SGDLS, CDR2 YYNGEE. V lost 2 bases, J lost 8 bases, and 9 bases stayed unmatched. The CDR3 is CASSVEGAAPGELFF. CDR3 DNA sequence: TGTGCCAGCAGCGTTGAGGGGGCGGCCCCGGGGGAGCTGTTTTTT.

The CDR3 sequence: CASSQEDGLATDTQYF. In nucleotides, the CDR3 is TGTGCCAGCAGCCAAGAAGACGGACTAGCGACAGATACGCAGTATTTT. The genes are TRBV4-2 and TRBJ2-3; 9 bases agree with TRBD2. Germline V lookup: CDR1 LGHNA, CDR2 YNFKEQ. There are 16 residues in the CDR3. J lost 3 bases, V lost 0 bases, and 4 bases had no gene match.

CDR3 sequence (DNA): TGTGCCAGTAGTGCCACGGGACAGGGCGAAGCTTTCTTT. Translated, it gives CASSATGQGEAFF. The chain is built from TRBV19 and TRBJ1-1; 9 nucleotides line up with TRBD1. Losses at the gene ends were 5 bases for V and 8 bases for J; bases not matched to a gene: 6. CDR1 and CDR2 from the germline V gene are LNHDA and SQIVND (reference sequence). CDR3 length equals 13 residues. Complete variable domain (other parts from reference TRBV19 and TRBJ1-1): DGGITQSPKYLFRKEGQNVTLSCEQNLNHDAMYWYRQDPGQGLRLIYYSQIVNDFQKGDIAEGYSVSREKKESFPLTVTSAQKNPTAFYLCASSATGQGEAFFGQGTRLTVV.

The chain combines TRBV2 with TRBJ2-5; the match to TRBD1 covers 9 bases. V dropped 4 bases and J dropped 6; count of bases not matched to a gene: 9. Germline-derived CDR1 and CDR2 are SNHLY and FYNNEI. CDR3 length: 15 residues. The CDR3 DNA reads TGTGCCAGCAGTGCCCCGGGACAGGGAGGGCAGACCCAGTACTTC. Its protein is CASSAPGQGGQTQYF.

This chain links TRBV5-6 with TRBJ2-1, with a tentative D call TRBD1 (6 bases). Germline values: CDR1 SGHDT, CDR2 YYEEEE. Trimming shortened V by 0 bases and J by 5 bases, and 21 bases separated the two germline ends. The CDR3 length is 18 residues. As DNA, the CDR3 is TGTGCCAGCAGCTTGGCCGGGACAATATATCCAGGGGACAATGAGCAGTTCTTC. It is translated as CASSLAGTIYPGDNEQFF. The full variable domain, completed using reference TRBV5-6 and TRBJ2-1, is DAGVTQSPTHLIKTRGQQVTLRCSPKSGHDTVSWYQQALGQGPQFIFQYYEEEERQRGNFPDRFSGHQFPNYSSELNVNALLLGDSALYLCASSLAGTIYPGDNEQFFGPGTRLTVL.

The chain uses TRBV5-6 and TRBJ2-7; 11 bases are a match to TRBD1. CDR1 is SGHDT, CDR2 YYEEEE, per germline. The V segment lost 2 bases and the J segment 2 bases; nucleotides outside the gene matches: 3. The CDR3 loop spans 15 amino acids. The chain's CDR3 is CASSFPGQGAYEQYF. The CDR3 DNA is TGTGCCAGCAGCTTTCCGGGACAGGGGGCCTACGAGCAGTACTTC.

DNA of the CDR3: TGTGCCAGCAGCTTACTCACAGGGTCCTACGAGCAGTACTTC. Protein sequence: CASSLLTGSYEQYF. This chain joins TRBV5-6 and TRBJ2-7, with D possibly matching TRBD1 (6 bases). V lost 2 bases to trimming and J lost 1 base, with 10 bases between them. Germline V gene data show CDR1 as SGHDT and CDR2 as YYEEEE. The CDR3 contains 14 residues.

The gene calls are TRBV4-2 and TRBJ1-2; tentative D call: TRBD1 (6 bases). Trimming pared 3 bases from V and 8 bases from J, leaving 13 bases between. Germline V CDR1 and CDR2: LGHNA, YNFKEQ. CDR3 length equals 13 residues. The CDR3 reads CASSQQTGFGYTF. CDR3 nucleotide sequence: TGTGCCAGCAGCCAGCAAACAGGGTTCGGCTACACCTTC.